The T cell receptor beta chain under discussion was sequenced for a study of blood T cell repertoires in COVID-19. Germline V CDR1 and CDR2: SGHTS, YDEGEE. The CDR3 has 19 residues. V lost 4 bases to trimming and J lost 0 bases, with 22 bases between them. Assay: immunoSEQ multiplex PCR; the TCRdb copy retains only in-frame clones and omits some. The table has about 69,000 clones, 79% seen once. Sequences were obtained from peripheral blood. This chain joins TRBV5-8 and TRBJ1-4; D is uncertain. The origin of this receptor is a man between 60 and 75 years old with acute or convalescent COVID-19. The CDR3 reads CASSPEGRPLSSTNEKLFF. CDR3 coding DNA: TGTGCCAGCAGCCCGGAGGGCAGACCACTTTCGTCAACTAATGAAAAACTGTTTTTT.